Shown below are 3 T cell receptor beta chains from a single sample sequenced in a study of T cells in localized non-small cell lung cancer. Profiled with immunoSEQ multiplex PCR; TCRdb holds only in-frame clones, not every one. Here the sample spans 45,000 to 60,000 clones, about 86% being singletons. The material sequenced was PBMCs, taken before any cancer treatment. The source is a man aged 35 to 70 with stage II lung adenocarcinoma.

This chain uses TRBV27 with TRBJ2-3; D is possibly TRBD2 (6 bases). The V gene's germline CDR1 is MNHEY and CDR2 SMNVEV (reference sequence). V lost 4 bases and J 2 bases, leaving 13 bases between the germline ends. CDR3 length equals 15 residues. CDR3 bases: TGTGCCAGCAGTTCTCTAGCGCCTAACACAGATACGCAGTATTTT. Its translation is CASSSLAPNTDTQYF.

This clone was seen once. The J gene is TRBJ2-1, the V gene TRBV7-3, with D possibly TRBD2 on 5 matching bases. Germline CDR1 is SGHTA and CDR2 is FQGTGA. The CDR3 runs 17 residues. V gave up 1 base and J gave up 4 bases, with 17 bases separating them. The CDR3 region has the DNA TGTGCCAGCAGCTTAAGGACTGGCTCAATAATGTACAATGAGCAGTTCTTC. It specifies CASSLRTGSIMYNEQFF.

The chain has TRBV25-1 and TRBJ1-4; the D is unclear. Germline loops: CDR1 MGHDK, CDR2 SYGVNS. Trimming removed 4 bases from V and 8 bases from J, with 5 bases in between. This CDR3 has 11 residues. Written as DNA, the CDR3 is TGTGCCAGCAGTGGGGTCGAAAAACTGTTTTTT. Its protein is CASSGVEKLFF.